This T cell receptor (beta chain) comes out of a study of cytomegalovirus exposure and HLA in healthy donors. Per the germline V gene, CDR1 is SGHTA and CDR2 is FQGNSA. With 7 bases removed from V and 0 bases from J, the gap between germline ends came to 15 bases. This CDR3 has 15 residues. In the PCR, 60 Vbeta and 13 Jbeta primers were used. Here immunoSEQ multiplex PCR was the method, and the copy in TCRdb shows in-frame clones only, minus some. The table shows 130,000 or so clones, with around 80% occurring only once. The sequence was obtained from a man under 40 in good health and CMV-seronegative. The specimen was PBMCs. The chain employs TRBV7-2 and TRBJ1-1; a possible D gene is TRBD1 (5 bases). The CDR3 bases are TGTGCCAGCAACGAAGGGTGGGGCATGAACACTGAAGCTTTCTTT. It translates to CASNEGWGMNTEAFF.